The 30 T cell receptor beta chains given below trace back to one sample, sequenced in a study of OX40 agonist ivuxolimab in advanced cancers. The protocol was immunoSEQ multiplex PCR, while the TCRdb copy is restricted to in-frame clones and leaves out a portion. The sample records some 62,000 clones, 91% being singletons. The input for sequencing was CD4+ or CD8+ T cells sorted from blood, taken in a trial of the OX40 agonist ivuxolimab. The source of these receptors is an adult with an advanced solid tumor such as melanoma, head and neck, liver or kidney cancer.

V gene TRBV19 combines with J gene TRBJ2-3; D might be TRBD2 (5 bases). CDR1 and CDR2 (germline): LNHDA, SQIVND (reference sequence). The CDR3 has 13 amino acids. Trimming pared 8 bases from V and 6 bases from J, leaving 15 bases between. The CDR3 region has the DNA TGTGCCAGTGAGAGGACTGGTCTGGATACGCAGTATTTT. This sequence encodes CASERTGLDTQYF.

The V call is TRBV29-1, the J call TRBJ2-5; D is perhaps TRBD2 (6 bases). CDR1 and CDR2 (germline): SQVTM, ANQGSEA. V was pared by 7 bases and J by 5 bases, with 17 bases between. This CDR3 has 13 residues. The CDR3 DNA is TGCAGCGGACAACTCGGGGGACCTGAGACCCAGTACTTC. This sequence encodes CSGQLGGPETQYF.

This chain connects TRBV28 to TRBJ1-2; D may be TRBD1 (6 bases). The CDR3 is 16 amino acids. V gave up 6 bases and J gave up 2 bases, with 19 bases separating them. Looked up from germline, CDR1 is MDHEN and CDR2 is SYDVKM. The CDR3 DNA reads as TGTGCCAGCAGCTCGCGGGGGCCTCCGGACAACTATGGCTACACCTTC. It yields the protein CASSSRGPPDNYGYTF.

The gene calls are TRBV6-5 and TRBJ2-7; D uncertain. Germline V gene sequence: CDR1 MNHEY, CDR2 SVGAGI. This CDR3 is 14 amino acids long. V gave up 5 bases and J gave up 5 bases, with 16 bases separating them. The CDR3 protein is CASSALQRMDEQYF. The CDR3 coding sequence is TGTGCCAGCAGTGCGTTGCAGCGCATGGACGAGCAGTACTTC.

This clone has only one observation. The V call is TRBV5-4, the J call TRBJ2-7; 9 bases are shared with TRBD2. Germline assignment: CDR1 SGHNT and CDR2 YYREEE (reference sequence). After removal of 0 bases from V and 0 bases from J, the junction contained 4 bases not matched to a gene. The CDR3 covers 16 residues. CDR3 residues: CASSLEGTSSSYEQYF. The CDR3, as DNA: TGTGCCAGCAGCTTGGAGGGGACTAGCAGCTCCTACGAGCAGTACTTC.

This rearrangement joins TRBV19 to TRBJ1-2; 8 bases are a match to TRBD1. Losses at the gene ends were 7 bases for V and 3 bases for J; bases not matched to a gene: 10. Germline V gene data show CDR1 as LNHDA and CDR2 as SQIVND (reference sequence). The CDR3 is made up of 15 amino acids. The CDR3 region is CASNLPQGADYGYTF. The CDR3 DNA reads TGTGCCAGTAACCTACCCCAGGGGGCCGACTATGGCTACACCTTC.

This chain uses TRBV28 with TRBJ1-5, with 9 bases aligning to TRBD1. Unmatched junction bases numbered 9, after V lost 6 bases and J lost 3 bases. The CDR3 totals 16 residues. The germline CDR1 and CDR2 sequences are MDHEN and SYDVKM. The DNA of the CDR3 is TGTGCCAGCAGCATCGGGACAGGGCACACCAATCAGCCCCAGCATTTT. Amino acids: CASSIGTGHTNQPQHF. Filled out from reference TRBV28 and TRBJ1-5, the complete variable domain reads DVKVTQSSRYLVKRTGEKVFLECVQDMDHENMFWYRQDPGLGLRLIYFSYDVKMKEKGDIPEGYSVSREKKERFSLILESASTNQTSMYLCASSIGTGHTNQPQHFGDGTRLSIL.

V is TRBV7-3 and J is TRBJ1-1; tentative D call: TRBD1 (5 bases). Per the germline V gene, CDR1 is SGHTA and CDR2 is FQGTGA. Deletions cut 1 base from V and 4 bases from J, with 10 bases between. The CDR3 extends over 14 amino acids. The CDR3 loop reads CASSLNPGSTEAFF. CDR3 DNA: TGTGCCAGCAGCTTAAACCCAGGGTCCACTGAAGCTTTCTTT.

The chain is built from TRBV5-1 and TRBJ2-4; TRBD1 aligns across 7 bases. The CDR3 sequence is 14 residues long. Looked up from germline, CDR1 is SGHRS and CDR2 is YFSETQ. The J segment lost 3 bases and the V segment lost 0 bases, leaving 0 bases of the junction unmatched. CDR3 bases: TGCGCCAGCAGCTTGGCAGGGGGCAAAAACATTCAGTACTTC. The encoded protein is CASSLAGGKNIQYF.

The V call is TRBV27, the J call TRBJ2-3; perhaps TRBD2 as D (5 bases). CDR1 and CDR2 (germline): MNHEY, SMNVEV (reference sequence). The CDR3 has 15 residues. V shed 5 bases and J shed 2 bases, with 14 bases lying between them. CDR3 in amino acids: CASSPGGTSTDTQYF. CDR3 DNA: TGTGCCAGCAGTCCAGGAGGTACATCCACAGATACGCAGTATTTT.

CDR3 region: CASTSGHPYEQYF. The CDR3, as DNA: TGTGCCAGTACCTCAGGACATCCCTACGAGCAGTACTTC. The V and J genes are TRBV19 and TRBJ2-7, with D possibly being TRBD1 (5 bases). Trimming cost V 7 bases and J 2 bases, with 12 bases left between them. The CDR3 runs to 13 residues. CDR1 is LNHDA and CDR2 is SQIVND in the germline V gene (reference sequence).

V is TRBV7-2 and J is TRBJ2-3; D remains ambiguous. The V end lost 3 bases, the J end lost 8 bases, and 12 bases lay between the germline ends. The CDR3 covers 13 residues. CDR1 is SGHTA, CDR2 FQGNSA, per germline. The CDR3 loop reads CASSLGSPSTQYF. In DNA, the CDR3 is TGTGCCAGCAGCTTGGGTAGCCCCTCTACGCAGTATTTT.

This chain links TRBV6-5 with TRBJ1-6, with 7 bases aligning to TRBD1. V lost 6 bases and J lost 7; bases outside the gene matches: 6. Germline V gene lookup returns CDR1 MNHEY and CDR2 SVGAGI. CDR3 length: 14 amino acids. CDR3: CASSGGQANSPLHF. CDR3 sequence (DNA): TGTGCCAGCAGCGGTGGACAGGCGAATTCACCCCTCCACTTT.

This chain connects TRBV5-1 to TRBJ1-4; unclear D gene. Germline-derived CDR1 and CDR2 are SGHRS and YFSETQ. Trimming cost V 0 bases and J 3 bases, with 9 bases left between them. The CDR3 length is 15 residues. The CDR3 coding sequence is TGCGCCAGCAGCTTGGGTACAACCTCTAATGAAAAACTGTTTTTT. Its translation is CASSLGTTSNEKLFF.

V and J are TRBV2 and TRBJ2-7; possibly TRBD1 or TRBD2 for D (5 bases each). Germline V lookup: CDR1 SNHLY, CDR2 FYNNEI. Between the trimmed V and J ends, which lost 8 bases and 0 bases, there was a span of 11 bases. This CDR3 has 13 residues. As DNA, the CDR3 is TGTGCCAGCGGGACCCTTACCTCCTACGAGCAGTACTTC. It yields the protein CASGTLTSYEQYF.

This clone has a single count. CDR3 residues: CSVEARGWYAETQYF. The CDR3 coding sequence is TGCAGCGTTGAAGCCCGGGGTTGGTATGCGGAGACCCAGTACTTC. The rearrangement uses TRBV29-1 and TRBJ2-5, with D perhaps TRBD2 (5 bases). The V gene's germline CDR1 is SQVTM and CDR2 ANQGSEA. The CDR3 has 15 amino acids. V shed 1 base and J shed 5 bases, with 17 bases lying between them.

CDR3 coding DNA: TGTGCCAGTAGTACCTCCGGGTCGGGTACACAAGATACGCAGTATTTT. Its protein product is CASSTSGSGTQDTQYF. The rearrangement links TRBV19 to TRBJ2-3; no reliable D call. There are 16 residues in the CDR3. Trimming took off 4 bases at V and 5 bases at J, with 19 bases between the two ends. Germline V gene lookup returns CDR1 LNHDA and CDR2 SQIVND (reference sequence).

This clone occurred once. J is TRBJ2-1 and V is TRBV23-1, with 8 bases lining up with TRBD2. TRBV23-1 falls under the ORF class, with uncertain function. The V gene end was trimmed by 0 bases and the J gene end by 4 bases; junction bases not matched to a gene: 8. This CDR3 contains 17 residues. The CDR3 protein is CASSQSGSSGFYNEQFF. DNA for the CDR3: TGCGCCAGCAGTCAATCGGGATCTAGCGGGTTTTACAATGAGCAGTTCTTC.

This chain joins TRBV4-1 and TRBJ1-5; the D is unclear. V was pared by 1 base and J by 1 base, with 11 bases between. The CDR3 covers 16 residues. Looked up from germline, CDR1 is MGHRA and CDR2 is YSYEKL. CDR3 in DNA: TGCGCCAGCAGCCAAGTCCTTGGGCAAAGCAATCAGCCCCAGCATTTT. This gives the protein CASSQVLGQSNQPQHF.

The chain carries TRBV30 and TRBJ1-6; D is unclear. The V gene lost 2 bases and the J gene lost 6 bases, with 14 bases spanning the gap. In germline, CDR1 is GTSNPN, CDR2 SVGIG (reference sequence). The CDR3 contains 15 residues. CDR3: CAWSQRAGANSPLHF. The CDR3 DNA is TGTGCCTGGAGTCAACGGGCAGGAGCTAATTCACCCCTCCACTTT.

The chain is built from TRBV18 and TRBJ1-5, with 9 bases lining up with TRBD1. Germline CDR1 is KGHSH and CDR2 is LQKENI. The CDR3 loop spans 15 amino acids. With 6 bases clipped from V and 4 bases from J, the junction kept 7 bases outside the gene matches. The CDR3 sequence is CASSGGQGLNQPQHF. The CDR3 DNA follows: TGTGCCAGCTCGGGGGGACAGGGCCTTAATCAGCCCCAGCATTTT.

For this clone: A read error may produce the germline difference seen at one junction end. V usage is TRBV6-5 and J usage is TRBJ2-7; 9 positions match TRBD2. The CDR3 covers 14 residues. Looked up from germline, CDR1 is MNHEY and CDR2 is SVGAGI. The CDR3, as DNA: TGTGCCAGCAAGACGGGACTAGCCCCTCTACGATTAAACTTC. Translating gives CASKTGLAPLRLNF.

The chain joins TRBV6-5 to TRBJ2-1; D ambiguous. V was pared by 1 base and J by 5 bases, with 15 bases between. This CDR3 has 16 residues. The germline V gene has CDR1 MNHEY and CDR2 SVGAGI. This CDR3 reads CASSYFGPPINNEQFF. CDR3 in DNA: TGTGCCAGCAGTTACTTCGGACCCCCAATCAACAATGAGCAGTTCTTC.

The chain has TRBV11-2 and TRBJ2-7, with 8 positions matching TRBD1. V was clipped by 5 bases and J by 3 bases; unmatched bases: 9. Per germline, CDR1 SGHAT and CDR2 FQNNGV. The CDR3 totals 15 residues. The CDR3 nucleotides read TGTGCCAGCAGCCACATCCGAACAGGGGGCTACGAGCAGTACTTC. It yields the protein CASSHIRTGGYEQYF.

J is TRBJ1-4 and V is TRBV18; D perhaps matches TRBD1 (5 bases). Germline V gene sequence: CDR1 KGHSH, CDR2 LQKENI. The CDR3 covers 15 residues. Between the trimmed V and J ends, which lost 3 bases and 3 bases, there was a span of 11 bases. In DNA, the CDR3 is TGTGCCAGCTCACCTCAGGGACCGCCTAATGAAAAACTGTTTTTT. Its translation is CASSPQGPPNEKLFF.

The rearrangement joins TRBV28 to TRBJ2-1, with D perhaps assigned TRBD1 or TRBD2 (5 bases each). The CDR3 totals 12 residues. V was pared by 5 bases and J by 12 bases, with 14 bases between. The germline gives CDR1 MDHEN, CDR2 SYDVKM. CDR3 loop: CASSLRGYRQFF. The CDR3 DNA follows: TGTGCCAGCAGTCTCCGGGGCTACCGGCAGTTCTTC.

The chain joins TRBV5-4 to TRBJ2-7; D call uncertain. CDR1 and CDR2 (germline): SGHNT, YYREEE (reference sequence). V was pared by 4 bases and J by 5 bases, with 13 bases between. This CDR3 is built from 13 residues. Here the CDR3 reads CASSASLMDEQYF. The CDR3 DNA reads as TGTGCCAGCAGCGCCTCTTTAATGGACGAGCAGTACTTC. Drawing the rest from reference TRBV5-4 and TRBJ2-7, the complete variable domain is ETGVTQSPTHLIKTRGQQVTLRCSSQSGHNTVSWYQQALGQGPQFIFQYYREEENGRGNFPPRFSGLQFPNYSSELNVNALELDDSALYLCASSASLMDEQYFGPGTRLTVT.

This rearrangement joins TRBV4-1 to TRBJ2-3; 8 nucleotides agree with TRBD2. Trimming removed 0 bases from V and 4 bases from J; junction bases left unmatched: 9. The germline CDR1 and CDR2 sequences are MGHRA and YSYEKL. The CDR3 is made up of 17 amino acids. The CDR3 region has the DNA TGCGCCAGCAGCCAAGATGGGAGCGGGAGTTGGGCAGATACGCAGTATTTT. This codes for CASSQDGSGSWADTQYF.

The chain employs TRBV28 and TRBJ1-5; D gene ambiguous. The V end lost 3 bases, the J end lost 7 bases, and 7 bases lay between the germline ends. In germline, CDR1 is MDHEN, CDR2 SYDVKM. This CDR3 has 12 residues. The CDR3 loop is CASSFFLQPQHF. The CDR3, as DNA: TGTGCCAGCAGTTTCTTCCTCCAGCCCCAGCATTTT.

This sequence joins TRBV30 and TRBJ2-5; 10 nucleotides match TRBD2. The germline CDR1 and CDR2 sequences are GTSNPN and SVGIG (reference sequence). Trimming took 2 bases from V and 0 from J; bases not matched to a gene: 6. This CDR3 region has 16 residues. CDR3 region: CAWSRGLAEYQETQYF. In DNA form, the CDR3 reads TGTGCCTGGAGTCGCGGACTAGCGGAGTACCAAGAGACCCAGTACTTC.